This T cell receptor beta chain was profiled in a study of OX40 agonist ivuxolimab in advanced cancers. Clones were read by immunoSEQ multiplex PCR, and TCRdb kept only the in-frame ones, dropping some. The table has 45,000 to 50,000 clones, roughly 88% seen once. Trimming pared 7 bases from V and 0 bases from J, leaving 10 bases between. This CDR3 comprises 14 residues. The germline CDR1 and CDR2 sequences are MDHEN and SYDVKM. Sequenced here: CD4+ or CD8+ T cells sorted from blood, sampled in a trial of the OX40 agonist ivuxolimab. The origin of this receptor is an adult with an advanced solid tumor such as melanoma, head and neck, liver or kidney cancer. V and J are TRBV28 and TRBJ1-5; tentatively, D is TRBD1 (5 bases). CDR3 nucleotide sequence: TGTGCCAGCATAGGGGTTTATAGCAATCAGCCCCAGCATTTT. It is translated as CASIGVYSNQPQHF.